These 23 T cell receptor beta chains share one sample of origin, sequenced in a study of shared T cell receptors in the human thymus. Profiling relied on immunoSEQ multiplex PCR, and the TCRdb table lists in-frame clones only, not all of them. The table records hundreds of thousands of clones, over 75% of them present only once. This sample also appeared in a second study, on human thymus T cells.

The material sequenced was thymocytes. The receptors come from a boy under three years old with a congenital heart defect.

J is TRBJ2-1 and V is TRBV4-1; D unresolved. CDR1 MGHRA and CDR2 YSYEKL come from the germline V gene. Trimming shortened V by 0 bases and J by 7 bases, and 19 bases separated the two germline ends. CDR3 size: 17 residues. The CDR3 region is CASSQDRLPTSGNEQFF. DNA for the CDR3: TGCGCCAGCAGCCAAGATCGACTCCCCACCTCTGGGAATGAGCAGTTCTTC.

This chain joins TRBV11-2 and TRBJ2-1; D remains unclear. From germline, CDR1 is SGHAT and CDR2 FQNNGV. V lost 3 bases, J lost 7 bases, and 4 bases lay in between. This CDR3 spans 11 amino acids. This CDR3 reads CASSLSNEQFF. CDR3 nucleotide sequence: TGTGCCAGCAGCTTGAGTAATGAGCAGTTCTTC.

The chain carries TRBV5-4 and TRBJ1-4, with TRBD1 identical over 8 bases. V lost 4 bases to trimming and J lost 3 bases; unmatched junction nucleotides: 5. The CDR3 totals 15 residues. Germline CDR1 and CDR2: SGHNT and YYREEE (reference sequence). CDR3 sequence reads: CASSPAQGANEKLFF. CDR3 coding DNA: TGTGCCAGCAGCCCTGCACAGGGGGCTAATGAAAAACTGTTTTTT.

This clone was seen a single time. This chain uses TRBV14 with TRBJ2-7; 7 nucleotides align to TRBD2. Germline V gene lookup returns CDR1 SGHDN and CDR2 FVKESK. The CDR3 has 16 amino acids. V lost 1 base, J lost 3 bases, and 9 bases stayed unmatched. The CDR3 loop is CASSQGRGVRGYEQYF. The CDR3, as DNA: TGTGCCAGCAGCCAAGGCCGGGGGGTAAGGGGCTACGAGCAGTACTTC.

The V call is TRBV10-3, the J call TRBJ2-1; the match to TRBD1 covers 8 bases. Germline trimming cut 9 bases from V and 0 bases from J; bases unmatched to any gene: 7. The germline CDR1 and CDR2 sequences are ENHRY and SYGVKD. This CDR3 is 15 amino acids long. The CDR3 spells CAIGTGRSSYNEQFF. In nucleotides, the CDR3 is TGTGCCATAGGGACAGGCCGGAGCTCCTACAATGAGCAGTTCTTC.

The chain couples TRBV6-6 to TRBJ1-1; D call uncertain. The germline CDR1 and CDR2 sequences are MNHNY and SVGAGI (reference sequence). Deletions cut 2 bases from V and 7 bases from J, with 14 bases between. The CDR3 sequence is 14 residues long. The CDR3 DNA sequence: TGTGCCAGCAGTTACCCATCCGAGGGTGTTGAAGCTTTCTTT. The encoded protein is CASSYPSEGVEAFF.

This chain connects TRBV27 to TRBJ2-1, with TRBD1 matching 7 bases. The germline gives CDR1 MNHEY, CDR2 SMNVEV (reference sequence). The V segment lost 4 bases and the J segment 1 base; nucleotides outside the gene matches: 10. The CDR3 consists of 17 residues. The CDR3 region has the DNA TGTGCCAGCAGTTCTATATCCGGGACAGCGTCCTACAATGAGCAGTTCTTC. It yields the protein CASSSISGTASYNEQFF.

The chain uses TRBV30 and TRBJ2-4; 7 bases fit TRBD1. The J segment lost 6 bases and the V segment lost 3 bases, leaving 8 bases of the junction unmatched. In germline, CDR1 is GTSNPN, CDR2 SVGIG (reference sequence). The CDR3 extends over 14 amino acids. The DNA of the CDR3 is TGTGCCTGGAGGGGGGACAGATACTTAAACATTCAGTACTTC. Translating it yields CAWRGDRYLNIQYF.

This clone appeared once. The chain has TRBV2 and TRBJ2-6; 7 bases are shared with TRBD2. V lost 8 bases and J lost 3; bases outside the gene matches: 13. The germline V gene has CDR1 SNHLY and CDR2 FYNNEI. The CDR3 length is 17 residues. CDR3 region: CASWFGRGGRGANVLTF. CDR3 nucleotides: TGTGCCAGCTGGTTCGGGCGCGGGGGTCGTGGGGCCAACGTCCTGACTTTC.

The J gene is TRBJ2-7, the V gene TRBV28; tentative D call: TRBD1 (6 bases). This CDR3 region has 13 residues. CDR1 is MDHEN and CDR2 is SYDVKM in the germline V gene. V gave up 3 bases and J gave up 3 bases, with 9 bases separating them. CDR3 DNA: TGTGCCAGCAGTTTGGACAGTAACTACGAGCAGTACTTC. It specifies CASSLDSNYEQYF.

V is TRBV2 and J is TRBJ1-3; a weak D match, TRBD1 (5 bases). V lost 2 bases, J lost 0 bases, and 8 bases lay in between. Germline lookup yields CDR1 SNHLY and CDR2 FYNNEI. There are 15 residues in the CDR3. The CDR3 DNA is TGTGCCAGCAGTGAACCGACAGACTCTGGAAACACCATATATTTT. This gives the protein CASSEPTDSGNTIYF.

The chain has TRBV25-1 and TRBJ1-1; D possibly corresponds to TRBD1 (6 bases). This CDR3 spans 16 amino acids. The V gene lost 4 bases and the J gene lost 0 bases, with 15 bases spanning the gap. Germline V CDR1 and CDR2: MGHDK, SYGVNS. The CDR3 is CASSADRSPLNTEAFF. The CDR3 region has the DNA TGTGCCAGCAGTGCAGACAGGTCACCCCTGAACACTGAAGCTTTCTTT.

The V call is TRBV7-9, the J call TRBJ2-1; 11 nucleotides match TRBD2. Germline V gene lookup returns CDR1 SEHNR and CDR2 FQNEAQ (reference sequence). The CDR3 loop spans 17 amino acids. Germline trimming cut 5 bases from V and 6 bases from J; bases unmatched to any gene: 12. CDR3 DNA sequence: TGTGCCAGCAGCCCTCATCCACTAGCGGGAGCTGGCAATGAGCAGTTCTTC. The encoded protein is CASSPHPLAGAGNEQFF.

The V and J genes are TRBV30 and TRBJ2-7, with unresolved D. Germline CDR1 GTSNPN, CDR2 SVGIG (reference sequence). CDR3 length: 12 residues. Trimming took 0 bases from V and 2 from J, leaving 5 bases between them. CDR3 bases: TGTGCCTGGAGTGTCTTAACCTACGAGCAGTACTTC. Its protein is CAWSVLTYEQYF.

The chain recombines TRBV15 with TRBJ1-4; 7 bases map to TRBD1. The CDR3 spans 18 residues. The V gene's germline CDR1 is LNHNV and CDR2 YYDKDF (reference sequence). Losses at the gene ends were 0 bases for V and 2 bases for J; bases not matched to a gene: 9. In DNA form, the CDR3 reads TGTGCCACCAGCAGAGATGTCGGACCGGGACAGACTAATGAAAAACTGTTTTTT. The encoded protein is CATSRDVGPGQTNEKLFF.

The chain combines TRBV9 with TRBJ2-1, with a tentative D call TRBD2 (6 bases). V lost 0 bases, J lost 7 bases, and 17 bases lay in between. From germline, CDR1 is SGDLS and CDR2 YYNGEE. The CDR3 length is 16 residues. CDR3 coding DNA: TGTGCCAGCAGCGTAGTAGGGACTCATGCTACAAATGAGCAGTTCTTC. It translates to CASSVVGTHATNEQFF.

This clone has a single count. The rearrangement links TRBV6-5 to TRBJ1-2; 9 bases map to TRBD1. CDR1 is MNHEY, CDR2 SVGAGI, per germline. This CDR3 is 14 amino acids long. J gave up 4 bases and V 5 bases, and 5 bases lay outside the gene matches. CDR3 protein: CASSEGQGSYGYTF. CDR3 bases: TGTGCCAGCAGTGAAGGACAGGGGAGCTATGGCTACACCTTC.

The J gene is TRBJ1-2, the V gene TRBV5-1; D is ambiguous. Germline V gives CDR1 SGHRS, CDR2 YFSETQ. The CDR3 consists of 14 residues. Trimming pared 0 bases from V and 3 bases from J, leaving 9 bases between. CDR3 residues: CASSLVKGDYGYTF. CDR3 DNA: TGCGCCAGCAGCTTGGTAAAGGGAGACTATGGCTACACCTTC.

The V call is TRBV15, the J call TRBJ2-4; D is perhaps TRBD1 (5 bases). Trimming shortened V by 0 bases and J by 8 bases, and 20 bases separated the two germline ends. This CDR3 contains 17 residues. Germline CDR1 reads LNHNV; CDR2 reads YYDKDF (reference sequence). The CDR3 reads CATSREGRLVSGDIQYF. The CDR3 bases are TGTGCCACCAGCAGAGAGGGGCGGTTGGTCTCTGGGGACATTCAGTACTTC.

The CDR3 sequence: CASSLSFSEETQYF. For the CDR3, the DNA is TGTGCCAGCAGTTTATCATTTTCGGAAGAGACCCAGTACTTC. V and J are TRBV27 and TRBJ2-5; D gene ambiguous. Germline CDR1 is MNHEY and CDR2 is SMNVEV (reference sequence). The CDR3 runs to 14 residues. The V and J ends lost 0 bases and 3 bases respectively, with 8 bases between them.

V and J are TRBV9 and TRBJ2-4; TRBD2 matches 12 bases. Germline CDR1 and CDR2: SGDLS and YYNGEE. The CDR3 is 18 residues long. The trim removed 2 bases at V and 1 base at J, leaving 7 bases unmatched. CDR3 DNA sequence: TGTGCCAGCAGCGTCGGGCTAGCGGGAGGGCCTGCCAAAAACATTCAGTACTTC. Translated, it gives CASSVGLAGGPAKNIQYF.

This sequence joins TRBV4-3 and TRBJ1-3; weak D call: TRBD1 (6 bases). V was cut by 0 bases and J by 0 bases, with 9 bases left in between. Germline assignment: CDR1 LGHNA and CDR2 YSLEER. The CDR3 has 16 residues. CDR3 DNA sequence: TGCGCCAGCAGCCAAGACCGGGACAACTCTGGAAACACCATATATTTT. Protein sequence: CASSQDRDNSGNTIYF.

The chain recombines TRBV5-5 with TRBJ1-4, with TRBD1 matching over 7 bases. Germline V CDR1 and CDR2: SGHKS, YYEKEE (reference sequence). The CDR3 consists of 15 residues. The V and J ends lost 1 base and 2 bases, in that order; junction bases with no gene match: 2. CDR3 protein: CASSLSGQTNEKLFF. CDR3 bases: TGTGCCAGCAGCTTGTCGGGACAGACTAATGAAAAACTGTTTTTT. The complete variable domain, with remaining parts taken from reference TRBV5-5 and TRBJ1-4, reads DAGVTQSPTHLIKTRGQQVTLRCSPISGHKSVSWYQQVLGQGPQFIFQYYEKEERGRGNFPDRFSARQFPNYSSELNVNALLLGDSALYLCASSLSGQTNEKLFFGSGTQLSVL.